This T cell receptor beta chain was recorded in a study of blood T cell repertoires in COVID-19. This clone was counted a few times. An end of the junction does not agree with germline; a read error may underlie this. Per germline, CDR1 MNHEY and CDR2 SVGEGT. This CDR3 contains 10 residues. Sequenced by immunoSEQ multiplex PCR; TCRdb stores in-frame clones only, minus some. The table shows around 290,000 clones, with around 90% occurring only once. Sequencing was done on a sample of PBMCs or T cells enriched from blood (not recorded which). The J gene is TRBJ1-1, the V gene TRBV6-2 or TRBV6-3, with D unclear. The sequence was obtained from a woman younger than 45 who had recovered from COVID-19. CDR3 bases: TGTGCCAGCCGTTACACCAGGGCTTTCTTT. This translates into CASRYTRAFF.